A single sample is the source of the 20 T cell receptor beta chains below, sequenced in a study of healthy donors' naive CD4 and CD8 T cells. A linear amplification protocol produced the TCR libraries from about 0.45 ug of total RNA. TCRdb called the reads again in MiXCR, with one record for every CDR3 protein. The sample shows 150,000 to 200,000 distinct CDR3 sequences, over 60% of them seen only once. Source material: naive CD4+ and CD8+ T cells sorted from blood, pooled from several donors. These receptors came from a pool of human donors in good health; the sample pools cells from several healthy donors.

The CDR3 bases are TGTGCCAGCAGTTATTCCGGACGGATCAGCTCCTATAATTCACCCCTCCACTTT. Amino acids: CASSYSGRISSYNSPLHF. J is TRBJ1-6 and V is TRBV6-5, with no clear D. This CDR3 comprises 18 residues. Germline CDR1 MNHEY, CDR2 SVGAGI. Trimming stripped 3 bases from V and 0 bases from J, with 15 bases between.

This clonotype was detected only once. This chain links TRBV24-1 with TRBJ2-7, with no clear D. V lost 5 bases and J 4 bases, leaving 11 bases between the germline ends. The germline V gene encodes CDR1 KGHDR and CDR2 SFDVKD. The CDR3 is made up of 13 amino acids. CDR3 DNA: TGTGCCACCAGTGCCTCGGGTATGTACGAGCAGTACTTC. Its protein is CATSASGMYEQYF.

The V and J genes are TRBV19 and TRBJ2-7; 10 bases are shared with TRBD2. CDR1 and CDR2 (germline): LNHDA, SQIVND (reference sequence). After removal of 2 bases from V and 2 bases from J, the junction contained 3 bases not matched to a gene. CDR3 size: 15 residues. CDR3 sequence (DNA): TGTGCCAGTAGTATACTAGCGGGAGTAACCTACGAGCAGTACTTC. Encoded protein: CASSILAGVTYEQYF.

The rearrangement joins TRBV19 to TRBJ1-1; D uncertain. The length of the CDR3 is 15 residues. The V gene's germline CDR1 is LNHDA and CDR2 SQIVND (reference sequence). V was pared by 8 bases and J by 0 bases, with 16 bases between. Here the CDR3 reads CASSVREGLNTEAFF. The CDR3 nucleotides are TGTGCCAGTTCGGTTCGTGAAGGATTGAACACTGAAGCTTTCTTT.

The chain combines TRBV6-6 with TRBJ1-6, with D unresolved. Trimming took off 7 bases at V and 7 bases at J, with 14 bases between the two ends. Per germline, CDR1 MNHNY and CDR2 SVGAGI (reference sequence). The CDR3 extends over 14 amino acids. CDR3 residues: CASNGASANSPLHF. The CDR3 nucleotides read TGTGCCAGCAATGGTGCGTCAGCCAATTCACCCCTCCACTTT.

This clonotype was counted between two and nine times. The chain joins TRBV15 to TRBJ1-5; no firm D call. Germline loops: CDR1 LNHNV, CDR2 YYDKDF (reference sequence). The CDR3 is 12 amino acids. V was pared by 4 bases and J by 7 bases, with 8 bases between. The CDR3 loop is CATSTLMQPQHF. Here the CDR3 DNA reads TGTGCCACCAGCACTCTAATGCAGCCCCAGCATTTT. Drawing the rest from reference TRBV15 and TRBJ1-5, the complete variable domain is DAMVIQNPRYQVTQFGKPVTLSCSQTLNHNVMYWYQQKSSQAPKLLFHYYDKDFNNEADTPDNFQSRRPNTSFCFLDIRSPGLGDTAMYLCATSTLMQPQHFGDGTRLSIL.

The chain uses TRBV12-3 or TRBV12-4 and TRBJ2-1, with D tentatively TRBD2 (6 bases). Deletions cut 3 bases from V and 7 bases from J, with 13 bases between. The CDR3 consists of 14 residues. The CDR3 region has the DNA TGTGCCAGCAGTTTTGGGGACTTTGATAATGAGCAGTTCTTC. Translating gives CASSFGDFDNEQFF.

J is TRBJ1-2 and V is TRBV6-5; D remains unclear. Germline CDR1 and CDR2: MNHEY and SVGAGI. The CDR3 spans 11 residues. V was clipped by 6 bases and J by 2 bases, with 4 bases between them. The CDR3 coding sequence is TGTGCCAGCAGGTCCAACTATGGCTACACCTTC. It specifies CASRSNYGYTF.

This sequence joins TRBV5-6 and TRBJ2-7, with TRBD1 matching over 9 bases. V dropped 3 bases and J dropped 0; count of bases not matched to a gene: 4. CDR1 SGHDT and CDR2 YYEEEE come from the germline V gene. This CDR3 has 15 residues. CDR3 loop: CASSWGTGSSYEQYF. The CDR3 DNA follows: TGTGCCAGCAGCTGGGGGACAGGGAGCTCCTACGAGCAGTACTTC.

A few counts support this clonotype. The CDR3 DNA is TGCAGCGTTGCAGGGACGGGCAGCTATGGCTACACCTTC. It yields the protein CSVAGTGSYGYTF. The chain is built from TRBV29-1 and TRBJ1-2, with D possibly matching TRBD1 (5 bases). Germline V CDR1 and CDR2: SQVTM, ANQGSEA. The CDR3 covers 13 residues. Trimming cost V 4 bases and J 4 bases, with 13 bases left between them.

V gene TRBV29-1 combines with J gene TRBJ2-1; D not certain. The CDR3 totals 14 residues. In germline, CDR1 is SQVTM, CDR2 ANQGSEA. The ends were cut back, 8 bases at V and 0 bases at J, with 14 bases in the middle. The CDR3 DNA sequence: TGCAGCACACCCCAGCAGAGCTCCTACAATGAGCAGTTCTTC. This gives the protein CSTPQQSSYNEQFF.

This rearrangement joins TRBV6-6 to TRBJ1-5; a possible D gene is TRBD1 (5 bases). CDR1 MNHNY and CDR2 SVGAGI come from the germline V gene (reference sequence). This CDR3 is built from 15 residues. V lost 0 bases to trimming and J lost 6 bases, with 12 bases between them. The CDR3 protein is CASSYSKRGSQPQHF. The CDR3 DNA reads as TGTGCCAGCAGTTACTCGAAGAGGGGATCTCAGCCCCAGCATTTT.

In DNA, the CDR3 is TGTGCCAGCAGGACAGGGGGCAATCAGCCCCAGCATTTT. This encodes CASRTGGNQPQHF. The V and J genes are TRBV6-5 and TRBJ1-5, with 8 bases aligning to TRBD1. Looked up from germline, CDR1 is MNHEY and CDR2 is SVGAGI. Germline trimming cut 6 bases from V and 2 bases from J; bases unmatched to any gene: 0. The CDR3 totals 13 residues.

In DNA form, the CDR3 reads TGTGCCAGCTACCGGACAGGGTCACATGGCTACACCTTC. This gives the protein CASYRTGSHGYTF. The rearrangement joins TRBV6-5 to TRBJ1-2; 8 nucleotides match TRBD1. V shed 8 bases, J shed 6 bases, and the junction held 8 bases outside the gene matches. The CDR3 loop spans 13 amino acids. Per the germline V gene, CDR1 is MNHEY and CDR2 is SVGAGI.

This clonotype occurred a few times. CDR3 sequence reads: CASSSTGLNYGYTF. The CDR3 coding sequence is TGTGCCAGCAGTTCGACAGGGTTGAACTATGGCTACACCTTC. The V and J genes are TRBV27 and TRBJ1-2; 7 nucleotides line up with TRBD1. CDR1 and CDR2 from the germline V gene are MNHEY and SMNVEV (reference sequence). The CDR3 consists of 14 residues. J was trimmed by 2 bases and V by 4 bases; bases with no gene match: 4.

This chain links TRBV27 with TRBJ1-2; TRBD1 is a possible D gene (5 bases). Germline V CDR1 and CDR2: MNHEY, SMNVEV (reference sequence). This CDR3 spans 11 amino acids. Trimming took 5 bases from V and 6 from J, leaving 7 bases between them. CDR3 loop: CASSGGHGYTF. As DNA, the CDR3 is TGTGCCAGCAGTGGGGGACATGGCTACACCTTC.

This clonotype was picked up one time. This chain uses TRBV30 with TRBJ1-3; no clear D gene. Germline V gene data show CDR1 as GTSNPN and CDR2 as SVGIG (reference sequence). The CDR3 is 14 residues long. Trimming left V 0 bases short and J 1 base short, with 7 bases between. CDR3 bases: TGTGCCTGGAGTGTGAGGGTTTCTGGAAACACCATATATTTT. It translates to CAWSVRVSGNTIYF.

CDR3 loop: CASTRGAVYNEQFF. The CDR3 DNA follows: TGTGCCAGCACCCGGGGGGCAGTCTACAATGAGCAGTTCTTC. V usage is TRBV6-5 and J usage is TRBJ2-1; TRBD2 might be the D (7 bases). CDR3 length equals 14 residues. With 7 bases removed from V and 3 bases from J, the gap between germline ends came to 13 bases. The V gene's germline CDR1 is MNHEY and CDR2 SVGAGI.

This chain connects TRBV5-1 to TRBJ2-7; 7 bases agree with TRBD1. V trimming: 0 bases; J trimming: 0 bases; junction bases outside the gene matches: 3. The V gene's germline CDR1 is SGHRS and CDR2 YFSETQ. The CDR3 contains 15 residues. CDR3 DNA: TGCGCCAGCAGCTTGGGACAGGGAAGCTCCTACGAGCAGTACTTC. It specifies CASSLGQGSSYEQYF.

The chain links TRBV5-7 to TRBJ2-1, with D perhaps matching TRBD1 (7 bases). TRBV5-7 is placed among ORFs of uncertain function. Trimming removed 2 bases at V and 10 bases at J, with 13 bases between. This CDR3 region has 13 residues. CDR3 region: CASSFQGGAEQFF. The CDR3 DNA is TGTGCCAGCAGCTTCCAGGGGGGTGCAGAGCAGTTCTTC.